Listed below are T cell receptor beta chains from one sample, sequenced in a study of cytomegalovirus exposure and HLA in healthy donors. Assay used: immunoSEQ multiplex PCR; TCRdb lists only in-frame clones, some missing. Found here are around 190,000 clones, 60% to 85% of them singletons; the top ten hold under 7.5%. Specimen: PBMCs. The receptors shown here come from a man between 35 and 55 years old in good health and CMV-seronegative. The CDR3 runs from the conserved cysteine through the conserved F or W. D genes are given only for firm matches. Clone size is given for some rows only: seen once, a few or many times, or a class if the clone is expanded.

v_gene	abundance	j_gene	d_gene	CDR3aa	CDR3nt
TRBV9	.	TRBJ1-1	.	CASSEHTNTEAFF	TGTGCCAGCAGCGAACATACGAACACTGAAGCTTTCTTT
TRBV6-1	.	TRBJ1-1	TRBD1	CASSTYGTANTEAFF	TGTGCCAGCAGTACCTACGGGACAGCGAACACTGAAGCTTTCTTT
TRBV2	few	TRBJ1-4	.	CASRYRDEKLFF	TGTGCCAGCAGATACCGGGATGAAAAACTGTTTTTT
TRBV5-1	.	TRBJ2-7	TRBD1	CASSPGQGAEQYF	TGCGCCAGCAGCCCAGGACAGGGAGCCGAGCAGTACTTC
TRBV30	.	TRBJ2-2	.	CAWSVMRAGELFF	TGTGCCTGGAGTGTCATGAGGGCCGGGGAGCTGTTTTTT
TRBV2	.	TRBJ2-7	.	CASSPIKTSYEQYF	TGTGCCAGCAGTCCAATTAAGACTAGTTACGAGCAGTACTTC
TRBV4-3	few	TRBJ1-2	.	CASSQDRLSRHGYTF	TGCGCCAGCAGCCAAGATAGACTGAGCCGCCATGGCTACACCTTC
TRBV11-2	.	TRBJ2-2	.	CASSPQGGSTGELFF	TGTGCCAGCAGCCCCCAGGGGGGATCCACCGGGGAGCTGTTTTTT
TRBV2	once	TRBJ2-5	.	CAFNGGTLQETQYF	TGTGCCTTCAATGGGGGGACCCTCCAAGAGACCCAGTACTTC
TRBV4-3	.	TRBJ2-4	.	CASSHELREARRTKNIQYF	TGCGCCAGCAGCCACGAGCTTCGAGAAGCAAGAAGAACGAAAAACATTCAGTACTTC